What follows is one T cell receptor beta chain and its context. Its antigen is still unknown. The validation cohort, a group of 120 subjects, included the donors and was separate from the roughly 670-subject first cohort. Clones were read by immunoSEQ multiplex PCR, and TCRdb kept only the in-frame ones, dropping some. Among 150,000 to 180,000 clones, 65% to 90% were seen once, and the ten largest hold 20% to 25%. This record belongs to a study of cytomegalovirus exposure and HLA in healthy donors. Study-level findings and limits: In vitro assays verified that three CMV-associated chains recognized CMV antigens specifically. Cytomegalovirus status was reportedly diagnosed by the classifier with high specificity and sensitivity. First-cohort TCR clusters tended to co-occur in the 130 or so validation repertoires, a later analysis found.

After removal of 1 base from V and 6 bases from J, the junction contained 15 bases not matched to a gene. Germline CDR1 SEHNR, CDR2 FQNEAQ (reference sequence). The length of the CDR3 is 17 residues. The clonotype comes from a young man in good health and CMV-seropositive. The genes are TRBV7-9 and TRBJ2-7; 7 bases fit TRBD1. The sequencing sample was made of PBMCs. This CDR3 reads CASSLESGTAPSGEQYF. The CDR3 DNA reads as TGTGCCAGCAGCTTAGAATCCGGGACAGCCCCGTCCGGCGAGCAGTACTTC.